The 8 T cell receptor beta chains below were found in one sample sequenced in a study of T-cell memory formation after mild COVID-19. MiXCR, run by TCRdb on the 5' RACE reads, gives a single entry per CDR3 protein. The sample has approximately 340,000 distinct CDR3 sequences, roughly 13% seen once. Sequenced input: PBMCs or a T cell subset sorted from them (not recorded which). Receptor source: a man aged 18 to 35 who had mild COVID-19 (a few samples of this study predate the infection). Cell type and time point are not known.

The table lists this clonotype with a few counts. V and J are TRBV7-2 and TRBJ2-5; no clear D. This CDR3 spans 14 amino acids. CDR1 SGHTA and CDR2 FQGNSA come from the germline V gene. The V gene lost 6 bases and the J gene lost 2 bases, with 13 bases spanning the gap. The CDR3 DNA reads TGTGCCAGCAGGAGTATGGCAGGACAAGAGACCCAGTACTTC. Protein: CASRSMAGQETQYF.

This clonotype has just a few counts. The chain joins TRBV6-5 to TRBJ2-2; unclear D gene. This CDR3 spans 13 amino acids. V lost 8 bases and J lost 7, with 14 bases in between. CDR1 is MNHEY and CDR2 is SVGAGI in the germline V gene. The CDR3: CASSSTADGELFF. CDR3 DNA sequence: TGTGCCAGCTCCTCGACTGCGGACGGGGAGCTGTTTTTT.

The chain employs TRBV3-1 and TRBJ2-3, with D unclear. The V and J ends lost 0 bases and 3 bases respectively, with 10 bases between them. In germline, CDR1 is LGHDT, CDR2 YNNKEL (reference sequence). The CDR3 runs to 15 residues. The DNA for the CDR3 is TGTGCCAGCAGCCAAGATGGGAAGGAGACAGATACGCAGTATTTT. Its protein is CASSQDGKETDTQYF.

The rearrangement links TRBV4-1 to TRBJ2-5, with 7 bases that match TRBD1. This CDR3 comprises 15 residues. CDR1 and CDR2 from the germline V gene are MGHRA and YSYEKL. Trimming cost V 1 base and J 4 bases; bases outside gene matches: 6. CDR3 coding DNA: TGCGCCAGCAGCCAAGGGACAGGTGGTAGAGAGACCCAGTACTTC. Its translation: CASSQGTGGRETQYF.

The rearrangement joins TRBV5-1 to TRBJ2-5; no clear D gene. There are 14 residues in the CDR3. Trimming pared 1 base from V and 5 bases from J, leaving 12 bases between. CDR1 is SGHRS and CDR2 is YFSETQ in the germline V gene. CDR3 DNA: TGCGCCAGCAGCTTGACCGGGCCTGGGGAGACCCAGTACTTC. It codes for CASSLTGPGETQYF.

Comment on this clonotype: This may be a read error: a much more frequent sequence differs by one nucleotide. This rearrangement joins TRBV5-1 to TRBJ2-2, with TRBD2 as a possible D gene (6 bases). The germline V gene has CDR1 SGHRS and CDR2 YFSETQ. This CDR3 is 16 amino acids long. The CDR3, as DNA: TGCGCCAGTTCCACACGGCGGGGAGACGGCACCGGGGATCTGTTTTTT. Translated: CASSTRRGDGTGDLFF. Looking up the rest from reference TRBV5-1 and TRBJ2-2 gives the full variable domain: KAGVTQTPRYLIKTRGQQVTLSCSPISGHRSVSWYQQTPGQGLQFLFEYFSETQRNKGNFPGRFSGRQFSNSRSEMNVSTLELGDSALYLCASSTRRGDGTGDLFFGEGSRLTVL.

V usage is TRBV27 and J usage is TRBJ1-5; D is possibly TRBD1 (5 bases). V lost 6 bases to trimming and J lost 7 bases, with 13 bases between them. The CDR3 runs to 13 residues. Germline values: CDR1 MNHEY, CDR2 SMNVEV (reference sequence). CDR3 protein: CASSQKGRQPQHF. DNA for the CDR3: TGTGCCAGCAGCCAAAAGGGGAGACAGCCCCAGCATTTT.

This clonotype has a handful of counts. The CDR3 sequence is CASSFDVMNTEAFF. CDR3 DNA: TGCGCCAGCAGCTTCGATGTGATGAACACTGAAGCTTTCTTT. The chain combines TRBV5-1 with TRBJ1-1; D not certain. Germline loops: CDR1 SGHRS, CDR2 YFSETQ. The CDR3 has 14 residues. Between the trimmed V and J ends, which lost 2 bases and 0 bases, there was a span of 8 bases. Full variable domain (rest looked up from reference TRBV5-1 and TRBJ1-1): KAGVTQTPRYLIKTRGQQVTLSCSPISGHRSVSWYQQTPGQGLQFLFEYFSETQRNKGNFPGRFSGRQFSNSRSEMNVSTLELGDSALYLCASSFDVMNTEAFFGQGTRLTVV.